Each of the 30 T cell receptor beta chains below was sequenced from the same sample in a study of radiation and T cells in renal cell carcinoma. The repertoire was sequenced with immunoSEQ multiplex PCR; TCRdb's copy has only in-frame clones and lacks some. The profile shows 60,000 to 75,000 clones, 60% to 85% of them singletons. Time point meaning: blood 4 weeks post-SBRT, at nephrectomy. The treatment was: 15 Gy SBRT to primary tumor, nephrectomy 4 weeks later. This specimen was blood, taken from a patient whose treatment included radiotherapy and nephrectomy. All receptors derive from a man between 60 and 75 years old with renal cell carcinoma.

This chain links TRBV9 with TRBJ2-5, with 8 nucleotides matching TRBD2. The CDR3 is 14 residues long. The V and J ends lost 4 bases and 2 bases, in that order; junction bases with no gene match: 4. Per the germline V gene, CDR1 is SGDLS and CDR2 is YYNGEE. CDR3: CASSQSGSQETQYF. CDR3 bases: TGTGCCAGCAGCCAGAGCGGGAGTCAAGAGACCCAGTACTTC.

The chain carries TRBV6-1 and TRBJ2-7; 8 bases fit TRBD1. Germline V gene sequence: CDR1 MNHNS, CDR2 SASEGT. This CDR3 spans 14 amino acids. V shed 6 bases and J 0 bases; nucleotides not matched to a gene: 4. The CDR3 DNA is TGTGCCAGCAGGGGACAGGTCAGCTCCTACGAGCAGTACTTC. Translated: CASRGQVSSYEQYF.

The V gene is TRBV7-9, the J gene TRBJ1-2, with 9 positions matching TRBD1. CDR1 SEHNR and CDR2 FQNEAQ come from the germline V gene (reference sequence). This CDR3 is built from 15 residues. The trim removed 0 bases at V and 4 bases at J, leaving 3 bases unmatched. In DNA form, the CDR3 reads TGTGCCAGCAGCTTAGCGGACAGGGGCCGCTATGGCTACACCTTC. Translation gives CASSLADRGRYGYTF.

The CDR3 is CASSDRDRGNTEAFF. The CDR3 DNA sequence: TGTGCCAGCAGCGACAGAGACAGGGGGAACACTGAAGCTTTCTTT. V is TRBV21-1 and J is TRBJ1-1; TRBD1 is taken as the D call from the table, unchecked against the DNA. TRBV21-1 is noted as a pseudogene. CDR3 size: 15 residues.

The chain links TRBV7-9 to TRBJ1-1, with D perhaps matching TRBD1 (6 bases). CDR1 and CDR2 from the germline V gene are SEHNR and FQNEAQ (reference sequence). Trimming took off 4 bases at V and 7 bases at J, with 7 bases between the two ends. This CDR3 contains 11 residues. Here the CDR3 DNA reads TGTGCCAGCAGCTGGGACAATGAAGCTTTCTTT. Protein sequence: CASSWDNEAFF.

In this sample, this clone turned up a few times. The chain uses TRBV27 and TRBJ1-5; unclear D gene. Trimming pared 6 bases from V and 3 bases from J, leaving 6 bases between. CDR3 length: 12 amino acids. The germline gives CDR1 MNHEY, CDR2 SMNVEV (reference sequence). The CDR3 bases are TGTGCCAGCAGCAATATCAATCAGCCCCAGCATTTT. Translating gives CASSNINQPQHF.

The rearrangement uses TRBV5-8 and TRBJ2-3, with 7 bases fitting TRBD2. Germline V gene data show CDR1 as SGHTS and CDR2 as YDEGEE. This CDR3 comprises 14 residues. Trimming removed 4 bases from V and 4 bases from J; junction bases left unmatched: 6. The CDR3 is CASSLGTTADTQYF. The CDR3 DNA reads TGTGCCAGCAGCCTCGGGACTACCGCAGATACGCAGTATTTT.

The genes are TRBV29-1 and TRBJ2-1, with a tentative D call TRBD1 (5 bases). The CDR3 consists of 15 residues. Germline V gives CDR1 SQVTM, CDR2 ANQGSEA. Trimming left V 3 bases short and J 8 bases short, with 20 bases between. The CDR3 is CSVEKFQGQGDEQFF. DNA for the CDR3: TGCAGCGTTGAGAAGTTTCAGGGCCAAGGGGATGAGCAGTTCTTC.

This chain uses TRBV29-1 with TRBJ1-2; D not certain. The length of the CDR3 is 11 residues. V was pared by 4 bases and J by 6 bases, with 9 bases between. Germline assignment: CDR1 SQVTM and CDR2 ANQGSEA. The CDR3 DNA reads TGCAGCGTTGTTGGTGGGAATGGCTACACCTTC. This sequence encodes CSVVGGNGYTF.

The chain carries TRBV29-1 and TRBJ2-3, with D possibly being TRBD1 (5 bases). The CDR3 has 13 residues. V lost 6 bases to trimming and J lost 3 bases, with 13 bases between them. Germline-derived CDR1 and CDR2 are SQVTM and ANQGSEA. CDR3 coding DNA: TGCAGCGTCCACAGGCCTTCGACAGATACGCAGTATTTT. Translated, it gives CSVHRPSTDTQYF.

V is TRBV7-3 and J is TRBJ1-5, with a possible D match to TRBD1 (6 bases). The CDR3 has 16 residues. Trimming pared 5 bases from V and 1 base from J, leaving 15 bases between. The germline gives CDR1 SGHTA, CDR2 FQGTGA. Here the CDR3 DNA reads TGTGCCAGCAGCCTGACCAGGGGCACAAGCAATCAGCCCCAGCATTTT. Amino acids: CASSLTRGTSNQPQHF.

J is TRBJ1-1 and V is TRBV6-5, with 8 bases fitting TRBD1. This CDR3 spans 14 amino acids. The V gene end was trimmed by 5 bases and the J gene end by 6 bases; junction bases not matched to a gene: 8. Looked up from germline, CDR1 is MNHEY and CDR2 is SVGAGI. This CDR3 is CASSRTGIGAEAFF. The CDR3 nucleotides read TGTGCCAGCAGTAGGACAGGGATCGGCGCTGAAGCTTTCTTT.

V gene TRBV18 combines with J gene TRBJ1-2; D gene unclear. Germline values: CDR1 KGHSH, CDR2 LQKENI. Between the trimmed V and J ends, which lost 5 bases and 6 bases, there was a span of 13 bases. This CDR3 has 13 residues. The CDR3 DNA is TGTGCCAGCTCAGAGGCCGAAAGGGATGGCTACACCTTC. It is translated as CASSEAERDGYTF.

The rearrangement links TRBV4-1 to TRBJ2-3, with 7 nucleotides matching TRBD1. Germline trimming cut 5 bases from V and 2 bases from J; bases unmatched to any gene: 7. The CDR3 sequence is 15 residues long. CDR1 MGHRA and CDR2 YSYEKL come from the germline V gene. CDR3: CASSLTGLITDTQYF. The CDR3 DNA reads TGCGCCAGCAGCTTGACAGGGTTAATCACAGATACGCAGTATTTT.

CDR3 sequence: CASSGHLTGGVIYEQYF. DNA of the CDR3: TGTGCCAGCAGTGGCCACCTGACAGGGGGTGTTATCTACGAGCAGTACTTC. The rearrangement joins TRBV25-1 to TRBJ2-7; 9 nucleotides match TRBD1. V shed 4 bases and J 3 bases; nucleotides not matched to a gene: 13. From germline, CDR1 is MGHDK and CDR2 SYGVNS. The CDR3 has 17 amino acids.

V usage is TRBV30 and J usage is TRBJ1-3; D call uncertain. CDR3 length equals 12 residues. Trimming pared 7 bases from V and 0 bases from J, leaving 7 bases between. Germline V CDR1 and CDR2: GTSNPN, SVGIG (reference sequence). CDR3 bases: TGTGCCTTCAGGAGCTCTGGAAACACCATATATTTT. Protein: CAFRSSGNTIYF.

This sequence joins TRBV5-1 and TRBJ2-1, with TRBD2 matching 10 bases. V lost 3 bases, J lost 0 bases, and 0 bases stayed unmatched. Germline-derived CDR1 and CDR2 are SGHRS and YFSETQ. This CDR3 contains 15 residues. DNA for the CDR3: TGCGCCAGCAGCTCTAGCGGGAGCTCCTACAATGAGCAGTTCTTC. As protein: CASSSSGSSYNEQFF.

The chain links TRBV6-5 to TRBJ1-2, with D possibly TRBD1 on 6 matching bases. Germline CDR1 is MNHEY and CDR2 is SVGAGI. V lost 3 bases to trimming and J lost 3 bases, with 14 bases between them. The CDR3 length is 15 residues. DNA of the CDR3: TGTGCCAGCAGTTATAACCGGGGGCCGGACTATGGCTACACCTTC. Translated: CASSYNRGPDYGYTF.

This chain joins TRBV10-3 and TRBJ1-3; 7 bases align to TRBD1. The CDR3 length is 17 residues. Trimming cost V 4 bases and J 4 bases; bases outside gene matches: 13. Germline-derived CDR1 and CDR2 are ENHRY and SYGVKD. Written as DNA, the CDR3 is TGTGCCATCAGTGGAACCTACTCAGGGGGGACCGGAAACACCATATATTTT. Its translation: CAISGTYSGGTGNTIYF.

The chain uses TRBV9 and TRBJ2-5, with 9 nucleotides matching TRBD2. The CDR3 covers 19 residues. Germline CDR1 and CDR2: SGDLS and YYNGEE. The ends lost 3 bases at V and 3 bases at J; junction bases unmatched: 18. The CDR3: CASSAEILTSGPGEETQYF. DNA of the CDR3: TGTGCCAGCAGCGCCGAAATACTGACTAGCGGCCCTGGGGAAGAGACCCAGTACTTC. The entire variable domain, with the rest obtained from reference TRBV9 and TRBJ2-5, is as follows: DSGVTQTPKHLITATGQRVTLRCSPRSGDLSVYWYQQSLDQGLQFLIQYYNGEERAKGNILERFSAQQFPDLHSELNLSSLELGDSALYFCASSAEILTSGPGEETQYFGPGTRLLVL.

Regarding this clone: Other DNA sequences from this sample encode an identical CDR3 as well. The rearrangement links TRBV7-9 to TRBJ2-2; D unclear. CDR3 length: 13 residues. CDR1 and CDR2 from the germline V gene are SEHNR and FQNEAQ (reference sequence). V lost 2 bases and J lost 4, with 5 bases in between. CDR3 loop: CASSLRGTGELFF. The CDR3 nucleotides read TGTGCCAGCAGCTTACGAGGCACCGGGGAGCTGTTTTTT.

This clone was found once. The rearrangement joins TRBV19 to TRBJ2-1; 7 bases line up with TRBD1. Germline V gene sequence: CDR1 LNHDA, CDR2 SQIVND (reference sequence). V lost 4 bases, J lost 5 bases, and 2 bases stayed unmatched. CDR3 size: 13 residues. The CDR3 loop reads CASSRQGNNEQFF. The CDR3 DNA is TGTGCCAGTAGTAGACAGGGCAACAATGAGCAGTTCTTC. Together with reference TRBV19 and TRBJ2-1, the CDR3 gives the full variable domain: DGGITQSPKYLFRKEGQNVTLSCEQNLNHDAMYWYRQDPGQGLRLIYYSQIVNDFQKGDIAEGYSVSREKKESFPLTVTSAQKNPTAFYLCASSRQGNNEQFFGPGTRLTVL.

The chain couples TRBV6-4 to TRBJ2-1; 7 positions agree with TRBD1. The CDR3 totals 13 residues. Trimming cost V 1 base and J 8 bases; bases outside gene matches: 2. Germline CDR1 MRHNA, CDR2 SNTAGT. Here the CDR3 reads CASSDLGGDEQFF. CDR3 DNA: TGTGCCAGCAGTGACTTAGGGGGCGATGAGCAGTTCTTC.

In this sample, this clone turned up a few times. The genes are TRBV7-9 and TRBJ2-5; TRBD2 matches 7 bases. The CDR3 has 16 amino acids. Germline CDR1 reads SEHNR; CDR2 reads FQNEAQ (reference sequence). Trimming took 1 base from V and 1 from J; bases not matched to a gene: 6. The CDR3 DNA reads TGTGCCAGCAGCTTAGGGCTAGCGGTGGCCCAAGAGACCCAGTACTTC. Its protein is CASSLGLAVAQETQYF.

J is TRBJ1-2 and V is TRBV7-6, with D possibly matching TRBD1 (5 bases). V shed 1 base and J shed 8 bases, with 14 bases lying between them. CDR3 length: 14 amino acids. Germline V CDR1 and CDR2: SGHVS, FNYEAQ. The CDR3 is CASSLEPGEGGYTF. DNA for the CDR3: TGTGCCAGCAGCTTAGAGCCGGGGGAAGGCGGCTACACCTTC.

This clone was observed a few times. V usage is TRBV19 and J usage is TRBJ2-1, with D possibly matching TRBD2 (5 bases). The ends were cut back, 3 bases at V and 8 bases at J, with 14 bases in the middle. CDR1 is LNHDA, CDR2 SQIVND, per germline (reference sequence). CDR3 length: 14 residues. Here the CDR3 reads CASSMRTPRDEQFF. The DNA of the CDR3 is TGTGCCAGTAGTATGAGGACTCCGAGGGATGAGCAGTTCTTC.

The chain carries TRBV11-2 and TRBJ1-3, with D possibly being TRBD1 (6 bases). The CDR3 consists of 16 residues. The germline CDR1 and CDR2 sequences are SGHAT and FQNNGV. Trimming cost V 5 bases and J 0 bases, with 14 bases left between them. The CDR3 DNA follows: TGTGCCAGCAGCCCCCGTTGGGGGCTCTCTGGAAACACCATATATTTT. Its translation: CASSPRWGLSGNTIYF. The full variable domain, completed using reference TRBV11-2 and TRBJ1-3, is EAGVAQSPRYKIIEKRQSVAFWCNPISGHATLYWYQQILGQGPKLLIQFQNNGVVDDSQLPKDRFSAERLKGVDSTLKIQPAKLEDSAVYLCASSPRWGLSGNTIYFGEGSWLTVV.

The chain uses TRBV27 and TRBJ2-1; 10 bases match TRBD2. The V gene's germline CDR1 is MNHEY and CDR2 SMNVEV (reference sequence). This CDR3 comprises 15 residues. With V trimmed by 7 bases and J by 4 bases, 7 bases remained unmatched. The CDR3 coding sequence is TGTGCCAGCATCCGTAGCGGGGGGTCTTACAATGAGCAGTTCTTC. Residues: CASIRSGGSYNEQFF.

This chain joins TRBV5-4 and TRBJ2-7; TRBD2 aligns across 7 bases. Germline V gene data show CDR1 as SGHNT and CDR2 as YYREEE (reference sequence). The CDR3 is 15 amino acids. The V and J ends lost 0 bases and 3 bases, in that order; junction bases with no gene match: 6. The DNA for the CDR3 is TGTGCCAGCAGCTTGGGGCTAGCGGAAGGCTACGAGCAGTACTTC. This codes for CASSLGLAEGYEQYF. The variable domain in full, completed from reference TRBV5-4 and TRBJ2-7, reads ETGVTQSPTHLIKTRGQQVTLRCSSQSGHNTVSWYQQALGQGPQFIFQYYREEENGRGNFPPRFSGLQFPNYSSELNVNALELDDSALYLCASSLGLAEGYEQYFGPGTRLTVT.

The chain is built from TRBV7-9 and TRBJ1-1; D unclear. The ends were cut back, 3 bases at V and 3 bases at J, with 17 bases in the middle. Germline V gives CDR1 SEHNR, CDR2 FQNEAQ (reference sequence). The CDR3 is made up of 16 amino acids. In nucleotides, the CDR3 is TGTGCCAGCAGCTTCGGGCGGACGGGAGGAGACACTGAAGCTTTCTTT. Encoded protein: CASSFGRTGGDTEAFF.